The next 20 T cell receptor beta chains were all read from a single sample in a study of blood T cell repertoires in COVID-19. Produced via immunoSEQ multiplex PCR; TCRdb's table is partial and in-frame only. The sample yields 110,000 or so clones, more than 80% seen once. Sequenced material: peripheral blood. Receptors originate from a woman aged 60-70 years with COVID-19, enrolled during active disease.

The rearrangement links TRBV4-3 to TRBJ2-3, with 10 bases lining up with TRBD2. This CDR3 is 20 amino acids long. Trimming at V came to 4 bases and at J to 2 bases, leaving 18 bases not matched to a gene. CDR1 and CDR2 (germline): LGHNA, YSLEER. CDR3 sequence reads: CASSLLYPSGGAVNTDTQYF. The DNA of the CDR3 is TGCGCCAGCAGCCTTTTATATCCGAGCGGGGGGGCTGTGAACACAGATACGCAGTATTTT.

The chain employs TRBV19 and TRBJ1-1; the D gene is possibly TRBD1 (5 bases). Germline CDR1 reads LNHDA; CDR2 reads SQIVND (reference sequence). V gave up 5 bases and J gave up 10 bases, with 23 bases separating them. The CDR3 spans 15 residues. The CDR3 DNA sequence: TGTGCCAGTAGTCCCCGGGTGGGCACAGGATCTGGAGCTTTCTTT. This sequence encodes CASSPRVGTGSGAFF.

The J gene is TRBJ2-5, the V gene TRBV4-1; 10 bases fit TRBD2. Germline V gene lookup returns CDR1 MGHRA and CDR2 YSYEKL. J gave up 4 bases and V 0 bases, and 5 bases lay outside the gene matches. The CDR3 contains 16 residues. CDR3 sequence reads: CASSQEERGGVETQYF. The DNA for the CDR3 is TGCGCCAGCAGCCAAGAGGAGCGGGGGGGCGTAGAGACCCAGTACTTC.

This chain joins TRBV18 and TRBJ2-1; perhaps TRBD1 as D (5 bases). V was cut by 4 bases and J by 7 bases, with 11 bases left in between. This CDR3 has 13 amino acids. From germline, CDR1 is KGHSH and CDR2 LQKENI. CDR3 bases: TGTGCCAGCTCACTCCCTCCAGGGAATGAGCAGTTCTTC. It specifies CASSLPPGNEQFF.

V is TRBV7-2 and J is TRBJ2-5; TRBD2 matches at 11 bases. V lost 2 bases and J lost 5; bases outside the gene matches: 7. This CDR3 is built from 16 residues. The germline gives CDR1 SGHTA, CDR2 FQGNSA. In nucleotides, the CDR3 is TGTGCCAGCAGCTTATCCCTAGCGGGGGGTACGGAGACCCAGTACTTC. Translated, it gives CASSLSLAGGTETQYF.

The chain recombines TRBV3-1 (or the pseudogene TRBV3-2) with TRBJ1-2, with D perhaps TRBD1 (5 bases). This CDR3 comprises 14 residues. Germline V CDR1 and CDR2: LGHDT, YNNKEL (reference sequence). Trimming removed 3 bases from V and 5 bases from J, with 13 bases in between. This chain's CDR3 is CASSQGGSFYGYTF. The CDR3 nucleotides are TGTGCCAGCAGCCAGGGGGGATCGTTTTATGGCTACACCTTC.

The chain has TRBV7-9 and TRBJ2-2; D unresolved. Germline CDR1 is SEHNR and CDR2 is FQNEAQ (reference sequence). The CDR3 runs to 12 residues. V was shortened by 7 bases and J by 1 base, with 4 bases between the two germline ends. The CDR3 region is CASNWNTGELFF. DNA for the CDR3: TGTGCCAGCAACTGGAACACCGGGGAGCTGTTTTTT.

The rearrangement joins TRBV11-2 to TRBJ1-2; 7 positions match TRBD1. The junction had 10 bases not matched to a gene; V was cut back by 5 bases and J by 4 bases. The germline CDR1 and CDR2 sequences are SGHAT and FQNNGV. The CDR3 totals 15 residues. CDR3 nucleotide sequence: TGTGCCAGCAGCCCCGGCGACAGGGTGGGCTATGGCTACACCTTC. This sequence encodes CASSPGDRVGYGYTF.

The rearrangement links TRBV2 to TRBJ2-7, with 13 bases aligning to TRBD2. This CDR3 spans 21 amino acids. The germline V gene encodes CDR1 SNHLY and CDR2 FYNNEI. With V trimmed by 5 bases and J by 4 bases, 23 bases remained unmatched. CDR3 sequence (DNA): TGTGCCAGCAGTTACAGGGACTGGAGCCCGGGACTAGCGGGGTTAAGATACGAGCAGTACTTC. The encoded protein is CASSYRDWSPGLAGLRYEQYF.

V usage is TRBV6-2 or TRBV6-3 and J usage is TRBJ2-1, with D unclear. Trimming shortened V by 5 bases and J by 8 bases, and 13 bases separated the two germline ends. The CDR3 has 13 residues. CDR1 is MNHEY and CDR2 is SVGEGT in the germline V gene. The chain's CDR3 is CASSTTLPDEQFF. The CDR3 region has the DNA TGTGCCAGCAGTACCACCCTACCGGATGAGCAGTTCTTC.

J is TRBJ2-5 and V is TRBV7-3; the D gene is possibly TRBD2 (6 bases). This CDR3 has 14 residues. V shed 5 bases and J shed 4 bases, with 14 bases lying between them. Germline-derived CDR1 and CDR2 are SGHTA and FQGTGA. The CDR3 DNA sequence: TGTGCCAGCAGCCCCTGGGGGGATAGAGAGACCCAGTACTTC. It is translated as CASSPWGDRETQYF.

The chain is built from TRBV7-9 and TRBJ1-1; D remains ambiguous. V was trimmed by 3 bases and J by 4 bases, leaving 9 bases between them. CDR3 length equals 13 residues. Per the germline V gene, CDR1 is SEHNR and CDR2 is FQNEAQ (reference sequence). The CDR3 spells CASSFPSTTEAFF. In nucleotides, the CDR3 is TGTGCCAGCAGCTTTCCGAGCACCACTGAAGCTTTCTTT.

Only a few counts were recorded for this clone. The chain has TRBV6-5 and TRBJ1-1; D may be TRBD1 (5 bases). The CDR3 spans 13 residues. With 5 bases removed from V and 0 bases from J, the gap between germline ends came to 7 bases. Germline loops: CDR1 MNHEY, CDR2 SVGAGI. CDR3 protein: CASSRGVNTEAFF. As DNA, the CDR3 is TGTGCCAGCAGTAGGGGTGTGAACACTGAAGCTTTCTTT.

The CDR3 DNA sequence: TGTGCCAGCAGCACAAGAGACTGCTACGAAGGCACTGAAGCTTTCTTT. Translating it yields CASSTRDCYEGTEAFF. V and J are TRBV21-1 and TRBJ1-1. TRBV21-1 is a pseudogene segment. The length of the CDR3 is 16 residues.

This chain joins TRBV6-5 and TRBJ1-2; 8 bases agree with TRBD1. Germline V CDR1 and CDR2: MNHEY, SVGAGI. V dropped 0 bases and J dropped 3; count of bases not matched to a gene: 3. There are 15 residues in the CDR3. The CDR3 is CASSYSRDRHYGYTF. Here the CDR3 DNA reads TGTGCCAGCAGTTACTCGAGGGACAGGCACTATGGCTACACCTTC.

The chain uses TRBV5-4 and TRBJ2-5; 10 nucleotides align to TRBD2. Trimming took 0 bases from V and 4 from J; bases not matched to a gene: 6. The germline V gene encodes CDR1 SGHNT and CDR2 YYREEE (reference sequence). The CDR3 loop spans 16 amino acids. CDR3 loop: CASSLVLAGEGETQYF. For the CDR3, the DNA is TGTGCCAGCAGCTTGGTCCTAGCGGGGGAGGGAGAGACCCAGTACTTC. The full variable domain, with the rest looked up from reference TRBV5-4 and TRBJ2-5, is ETGVTQSPTHLIKTRGQQVTLRCSSQSGHNTVSWYQQALGQGPQFIFQYYREEENGRGNFPPRFSGLQFPNYSSELNVNALELDDSALYLCASSLVLAGEGETQYFGPGTRLLVL.

This clone was recorded only once. The chain joins TRBV10-3 to TRBJ1-5, with D perhaps TRBD1 (5 bases). Germline V lookup: CDR1 ENHRY, CDR2 SYGVKD. The CDR3 is 14 residues long. Trimming cost V 7 bases and J 4 bases, with 14 bases left between them. The CDR3 bases are TGTGCCATCAACAATCGGGAGGGGAATCAGCCCCAGCATTTT. It translates to CAINNREGNQPQHF.

This clone has more than one count but fewer than ten. The chain links TRBV3-1 (or the pseudogene TRBV3-2) to TRBJ2-1, with D possibly TRBD2 on 6 matching bases. Trimming cost V 4 bases and J 9 bases, with 22 bases left between them. Germline CDR1 reads LGHDT; CDR2 reads YNNKEL (reference sequence). This CDR3 comprises 16 residues. The CDR3, as DNA: TGTGCCAGCAGCCCCCACCCCGGTCGGATGGGGGGTGAGCAGTTCTTC. Translated: CASSPHPGRMGGEQFF.

The rearrangement joins TRBV28 to TRBJ1-1; D remains unclear. Trimming stripped 2 bases from V and 7 bases from J, with 11 bases between. This CDR3 is 13 amino acids long. Germline values: CDR1 MDHEN, CDR2 SYDVKM. The CDR3 loop is CASSLGGHGEAFF. The CDR3 DNA reads as TGTGCCAGCAGTTTAGGAGGCCACGGTGAAGCTTTCTTT.

The chain couples TRBV6-5 to TRBJ1-3, with D tentatively TRBD1 (5 bases). In germline, CDR1 is MNHEY, CDR2 SVGAGI. The CDR3 runs 13 residues. The V gene lost 8 bases and the J gene lost 0 bases, with 8 bases spanning the gap. The CDR3, as DNA: TGTGCCAGCCTCGACAGCTCTGGAAACACCATATATTTT. Translated: CASLDSSGNTIYF.